Here is one T cell receptor beta chain with its context. Its antigen is undetermined. Whole blood served as the source of total RNA, and no T cell sorting took place. TCRdb re-called the 5' RACE reads and gives one entry per CDR3 protein, without DNA. The listing records 150,000 to 200,000 distinct CDR3 sequences. The data were obtained in a study of monozygotic twins with inflammatory bowel disease. The study's findings and limits: Repertoire similarity was not found to differ between concordant and discordant twins, possibly from limited power.

In germline, CDR1 is SGHTA, CDR2 FQGNSA. The CDR3 has 12 residues. The clonotype comes from a human donor with ulcerative colitis or Crohn's disease, or a healthy co-twin of an affected twin (not recorded which). Input material: blood. V is TRBV7-2 and J is TRBJ1-4. The CDR3 sequence is CASSLANSELFF. The full variable domain, completed using reference TRBV7-2 and TRBJ1-4, is GAGVSQSPSNKVTEKGKDVELRCDPISGHTALYWYRQSLGQGLEFLIYFQGNSAPDKSGLPSDRFSAERTGGSVSTLTIQRTQQEDSAVYLCASSLANSELFFGSGTQLSVL.